This T cell receptor beta chain was found in a study of spatial heterogeneity in lung cancer. The CDR3 has 15 residues. V gave up 1 base and J gave up 6 bases, with 14 bases separating them. Germline lookup yields CDR1 SGHVS and CDR2 FNYEAQ. The time point here: blood at routine non-recurrence follow-up after resection. This clonotype was recorded many times. Via MiXCR, TCRdb re-called the 5' RACE reads, giving one row per CDR3 protein. The sample has tens of thousands of distinct CDR3 sequences, approximately 8% seen once. The sequence was collected from a male donor with early-stage non-small cell lung cancer. The chain carries TRBV7-6 and TRBJ2-3; tentative D call: TRBD2 (7 bases). Sequencing was performed on PBMCs, taken at follow-up. The CDR3 region has the DNA TGTGCCAGCAGCTTAGTCGGGGGGCCTTCCGATACGCAGTATTTT. It codes for CASSLVGGPSDTQYF.